The rows below give T cell receptor beta chains drawn from one sample of a study of blood T cells in healthy people across ages. TCRdb redid the calling of the 5' RACE reads with MiXCR, one entry per CDR3 protein. Among about a million distinct CDR3 sequences listed, 35% to 40% were seen once. The sequenced sample was blood. Receptors were obtained from a man aged 18 to 30 in good health. CDR3s include the opening cysteine and the closing phenylalanine or tryptophan. The D gene is left open where the match is weak. Expanded clones get a size class; other rows say once, few or many, or leave the size out.

. | TRBJ1-2 | . | TRBV9 | TGTGCCAGCAGCGATGGAAGGACCTTTAACTATGGCTACACCTTC | CASSDGRTFNYGYTF
. | TRBJ2-3 | TRBD2 | TRBV7-2 | TGTGCCAGCAGCTTAGTGGGGGTAGCGGGGGATAGCACAGGTACGCAGTATTTT | CASSLVGVAGDSTGTQYF
few | TRBJ1-1 | . | TRBV6-5 | TGTGCCAGCAGTTACTCAGGACCGGAGGGTACTGAAGCTTTCTTT | CASSYSGPEGTEAFF
. | TRBJ2-5 | . | TRBV13 | TGTGCCAGCAGCTTAGGGGGTAGCGGTGTTGAGCAGTACTTC | CASSLGGSGVEQYF
. | TRBJ2-1 | TRBD2 | TRBV4-3 | TGCGCCAGCATCCAAGGTGGACTAGCGGGGAGAAATGAGCAGTTCTTC | CASIQGGLAGRNEQFF
once | TRBJ1-3 | TRBD1 | TRBV9 | TGTGCCAGCGGACAGGGGGTTATATCTGGAAACACCATATATTTT | CASGQGVISGNTIYF
. | TRBJ1-2 | TRBD1 | TRBV10-3 | TGTGCCATCAGAGGTTCAGGGGGCCTGACTAACTATGGCTACACCTTC | CAIRGSGGLTNYGYTF
. | TRBJ1-2 | . | TRBV4-3 | TGCGCCAGCAGCCAGAGGCAGGACGGGAACTATGGCTACACCTTC | CASSQRQDGNYGYTF
. | TRBJ2-3 | TRBD2 | TRBV13 | TGTGCCAGCATCCAAGCGGGACTAGCGGTTAGCACAGATACGCAGTATTTT | CASIQAGLAVSTDTQYF
. | TRBJ2-3 | TRBD2 | TRBV14 | TGTGCCAGCAGCCCCTGGACTAGCGCAGATACGCAGTATTTT | CASSPWTSADTQYF